The entry below describes one T cell receptor (beta chain). An amount of RNA that ranged from about 0.45 to 1 ug was reverse transcribed with random hexamers. TCRdb re-called the immunoSEQ multiplex PCR reads through MiXCR, storing one row per CDR3 protein. This repertoire shows about 180,000 distinct CDR3 sequences, about 94% found once; its top ten account for around 0.1%. From blood CD8+ and CD4+ T cells, the TCR beta chain was sequenced. Purification of the CD8+ and CD4+ T cells relied on negative isolation, and TEMRA cells underwent FACS enrichment. The sample originates from a study of CD8 T cells in Susac syndrome. With 2 bases clipped from V and 4 bases from J, the junction kept 3 bases outside the gene matches. CDR3 length: 15 residues. The V gene's germline CDR1 is SGHTA and CDR2 FQGNSA.

The sequenced sample consisted of CD4+ T cells from PBMCs. This receptor was obtained from a human donor with Susac syndrome. The V and J genes are TRBV7-2 and TRBJ2-3, with TRBD2 identical over 10 bases. The CDR3 is CASSLSGGAADTQYF. The CDR3 DNA reads as TGTGCCAGCAGCTTAAGCGGGGGGGCCGCAGATACGCAGTATTTT.